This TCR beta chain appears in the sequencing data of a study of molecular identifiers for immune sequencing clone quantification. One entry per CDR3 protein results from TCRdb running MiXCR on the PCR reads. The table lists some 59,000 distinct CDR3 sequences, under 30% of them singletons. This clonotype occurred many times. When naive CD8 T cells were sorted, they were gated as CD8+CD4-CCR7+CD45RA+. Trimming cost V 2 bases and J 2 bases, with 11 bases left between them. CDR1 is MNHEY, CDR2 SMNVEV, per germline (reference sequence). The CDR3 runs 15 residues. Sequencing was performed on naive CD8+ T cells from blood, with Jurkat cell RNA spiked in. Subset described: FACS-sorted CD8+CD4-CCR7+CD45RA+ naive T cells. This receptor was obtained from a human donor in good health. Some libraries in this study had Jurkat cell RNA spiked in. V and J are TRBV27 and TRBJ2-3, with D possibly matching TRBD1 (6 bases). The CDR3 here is CASSLIGGSTDTQYF. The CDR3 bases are TGTGCCAGCAGTTTAATAGGGGGTTCCACAGATACGCAGTATTTT.